This record concerns one T cell receptor (beta chain) sequence. Its antigen is still unknown. The V end was cut by 0 bases, the J end by 1 base, with 7 bases between. Germline CDR1 SGHRS, CDR2 YFSETQ. The CDR3 covers 14 residues. Blood collection times were about day -28 and days 30, 100, 180 posttransplant. The sample belongs to a study of T cell clonotyping in hematopoietic cell transplantation. Study results and caveats: No sorting was done, leaving CD4 and CD8 contributions mixed. After transplant, recipient diversity fell while pathologically expanded clonotypes grew through day 180. Broader posttransplant TCR repertoire diversity was predicted by graft donor and pretransplant recipient Inverse Simpson Index values.

Assay used: immunoSEQ multiplex PCR; TCRdb lists only in-frame clones, some missing. The sample records 12,000 to 15,000 clones, 95% to 98% being singletons. The receptor comes from a female patient aged 45 to 65 who had an allogeneic stem cell transplant from an unrelated donor, so T cells may come from the graft donor. Some clones in this sample may be carry-over from other donors' samples. The J gene is TRBJ1-1, the V gene TRBV5-1; D not resolved. The sequenced sample was peripheral blood mononuclear cells, obtained 30 days after allogeneic stem cell transplant. CDR3 residues: CASSLAGGNTEAFF. The CDR3 DNA is TGCGCCAGCAGCTTGGCCGGAGGGAACACTGAAGCTTTCTTT.